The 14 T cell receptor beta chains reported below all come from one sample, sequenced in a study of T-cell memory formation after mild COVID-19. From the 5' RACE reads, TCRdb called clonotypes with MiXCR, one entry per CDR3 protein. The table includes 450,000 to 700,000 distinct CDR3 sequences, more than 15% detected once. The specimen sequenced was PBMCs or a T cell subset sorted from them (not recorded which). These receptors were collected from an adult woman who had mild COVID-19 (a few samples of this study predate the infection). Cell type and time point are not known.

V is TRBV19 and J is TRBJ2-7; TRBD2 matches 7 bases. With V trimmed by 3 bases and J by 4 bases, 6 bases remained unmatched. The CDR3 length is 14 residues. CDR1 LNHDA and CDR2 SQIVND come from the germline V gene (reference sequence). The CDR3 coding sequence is TGTGCCAGTAGTATTGGTCTAGCGGTGTACGAGCAGTACTTC. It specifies CASSIGLAVYEQYF. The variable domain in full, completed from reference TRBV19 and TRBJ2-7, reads DGGITQSPKYLFRKEGQNVTLSCEQNLNHDAMYWYRQDPGQGLRLIYYSQIVNDFQKGDIAEGYSVSREKKESFPLTVTSAQKNPTAFYLCASSIGLAVYEQYFGPGTRLTVT.

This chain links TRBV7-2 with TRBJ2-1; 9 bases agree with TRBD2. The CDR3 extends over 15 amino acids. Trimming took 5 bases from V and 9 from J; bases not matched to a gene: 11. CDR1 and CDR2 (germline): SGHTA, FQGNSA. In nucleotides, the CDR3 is TGTGCCAGCAGCCTTATGTTAGCGGGAGCGGGTGAGCAGTTCTTC. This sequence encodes CASSLMLAGAGEQFF.

In DNA form, the CDR3 reads TGTGCCAGCAGTGTTGAGGTGGTTTCCTACAATGAGCAGTTCTTC. It specifies CASSVEVVSYNEQFF. The chain has TRBV6-1 and TRBJ2-1; no definite D call. The CDR3 runs to 15 residues. Per the germline V gene, CDR1 is MNHNS and CDR2 is SASEGT. V gave up 4 bases and J gave up 1 base, with 11 bases separating them.

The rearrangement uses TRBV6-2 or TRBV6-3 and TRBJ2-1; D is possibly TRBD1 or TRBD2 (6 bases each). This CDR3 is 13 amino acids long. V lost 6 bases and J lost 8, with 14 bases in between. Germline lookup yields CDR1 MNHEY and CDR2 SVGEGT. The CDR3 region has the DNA TGTGCCAGCAGAGTGTCGGGGGCCCATGAGCAGTTCTTC. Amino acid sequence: CASRVSGAHEQFF.

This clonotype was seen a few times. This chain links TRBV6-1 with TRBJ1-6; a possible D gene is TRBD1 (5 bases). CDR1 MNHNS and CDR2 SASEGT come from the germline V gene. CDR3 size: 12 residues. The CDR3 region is CGTGTGNSPLHF. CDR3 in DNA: TGTGGAACCGGGACGGGTAATTCACCCCTCCACTTT.

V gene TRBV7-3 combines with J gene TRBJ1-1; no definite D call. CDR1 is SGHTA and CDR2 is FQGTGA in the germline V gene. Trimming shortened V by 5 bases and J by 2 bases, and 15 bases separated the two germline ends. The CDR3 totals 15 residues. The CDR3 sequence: CASSPQHGPNTEAFF. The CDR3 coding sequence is TGTGCCAGCAGCCCCCAGCACGGACCTAACACTGAAGCTTTCTTT.

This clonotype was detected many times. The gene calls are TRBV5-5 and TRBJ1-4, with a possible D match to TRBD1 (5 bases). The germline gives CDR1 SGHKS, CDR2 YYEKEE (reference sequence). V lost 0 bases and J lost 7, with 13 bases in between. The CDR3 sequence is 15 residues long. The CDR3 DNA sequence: TGTGCCAGCAGCTTGGCCGGGGGTGAGGGTGAAAAACTGTTTTTT. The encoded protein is CASSLAGGEGEKLFF. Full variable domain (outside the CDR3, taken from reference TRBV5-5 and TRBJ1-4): DAGVTQSPTHLIKTRGQQVTLRCSPISGHKSVSWYQQVLGQGPQFIFQYYEKEERGRGNFPDRFSARQFPNYSSELNVNALLLGDSALYLCASSLAGGEGEKLFFGSGTQLSVL.

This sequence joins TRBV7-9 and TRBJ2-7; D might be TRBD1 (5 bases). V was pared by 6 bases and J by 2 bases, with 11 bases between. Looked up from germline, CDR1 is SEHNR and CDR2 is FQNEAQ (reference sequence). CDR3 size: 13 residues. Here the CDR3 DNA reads TGTGCCAGCAGTGCAGGGTCCCCCTACGAGCAGTACTTC. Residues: CASSAGSPYEQYF.

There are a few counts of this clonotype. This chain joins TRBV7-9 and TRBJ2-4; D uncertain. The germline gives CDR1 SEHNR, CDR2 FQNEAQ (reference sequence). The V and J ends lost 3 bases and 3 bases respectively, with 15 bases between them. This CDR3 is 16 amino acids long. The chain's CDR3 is CASSLSPVASKNIQYF. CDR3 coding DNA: TGTGCCAGCAGCTTGAGCCCGGTCGCCAGCAAAAACATTCAGTACTTC.

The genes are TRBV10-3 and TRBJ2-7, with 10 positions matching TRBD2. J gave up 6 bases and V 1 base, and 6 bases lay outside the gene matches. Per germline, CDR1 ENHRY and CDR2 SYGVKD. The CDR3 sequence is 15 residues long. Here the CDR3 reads CAISEFSGRKSEQYF. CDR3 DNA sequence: TGTGCCATCAGTGAGTTTAGCGGGAGGAAATCCGAGCAGTACTTC.

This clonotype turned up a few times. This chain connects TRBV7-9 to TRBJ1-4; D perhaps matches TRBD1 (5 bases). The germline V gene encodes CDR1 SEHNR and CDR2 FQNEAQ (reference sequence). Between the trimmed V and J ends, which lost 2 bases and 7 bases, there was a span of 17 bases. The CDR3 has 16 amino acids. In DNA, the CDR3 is TGTGCCAGCAGCTTAAACCCCCGGGACCTGGGTGAAAAACTGTTTTTT. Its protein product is CASSLNPRDLGEKLFF.

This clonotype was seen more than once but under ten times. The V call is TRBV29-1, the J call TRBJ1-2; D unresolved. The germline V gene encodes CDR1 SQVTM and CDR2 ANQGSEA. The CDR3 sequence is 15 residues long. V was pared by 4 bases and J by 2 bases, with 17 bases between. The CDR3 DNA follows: TGCAGCGTTGGGGTACCAGTACCCGCAAACTATGGCTACACCTTC. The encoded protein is CSVGVPVPANYGYTF.

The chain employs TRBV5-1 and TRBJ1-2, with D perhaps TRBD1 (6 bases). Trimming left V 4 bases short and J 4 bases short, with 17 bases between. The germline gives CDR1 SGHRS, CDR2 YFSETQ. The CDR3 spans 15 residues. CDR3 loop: CASSLQGTSGYGYTF. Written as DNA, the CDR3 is TGCGCCAGCAGCCTACAGGGAACGTCGGGCTATGGCTACACCTTC.

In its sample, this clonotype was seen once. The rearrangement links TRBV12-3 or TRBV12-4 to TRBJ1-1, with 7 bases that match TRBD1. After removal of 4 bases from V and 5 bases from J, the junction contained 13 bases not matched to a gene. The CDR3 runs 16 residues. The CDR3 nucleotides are TGTGCCAGCAGTTCCCCTGTAGGGGGCAGGGGTACTGAAGCTTTCTTT. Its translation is CASSSPVGGRGTEAFF.